This T cell receptor (beta chain) derives from a study of control samples from healthy donors and cancer patients. Sequenced by immunoSEQ multiplex PCR; TCRdb stores in-frame clones only, minus some. The sample carries about 98,000 clones, roughly four fifths recorded once. In germline, CDR1 is MNHEY, CDR2 SMNVEV (reference sequence). Trimming at V came to 6 bases and at J to 3 bases, leaving 0 bases not matched to a gene. The CDR3 totals 12 residues. The material sequenced was blood. This TCR was recovered from a man aged 55 to 70 in good health. This chain links TRBV27 with TRBJ2-7, with 9 bases identical to TRBD1. This CDR3 reads CASRDRGYEQYF. CDR3 nucleotides: TGTGCCAGCAGGGACAGGGGCTACGAGCAGTACTTC.